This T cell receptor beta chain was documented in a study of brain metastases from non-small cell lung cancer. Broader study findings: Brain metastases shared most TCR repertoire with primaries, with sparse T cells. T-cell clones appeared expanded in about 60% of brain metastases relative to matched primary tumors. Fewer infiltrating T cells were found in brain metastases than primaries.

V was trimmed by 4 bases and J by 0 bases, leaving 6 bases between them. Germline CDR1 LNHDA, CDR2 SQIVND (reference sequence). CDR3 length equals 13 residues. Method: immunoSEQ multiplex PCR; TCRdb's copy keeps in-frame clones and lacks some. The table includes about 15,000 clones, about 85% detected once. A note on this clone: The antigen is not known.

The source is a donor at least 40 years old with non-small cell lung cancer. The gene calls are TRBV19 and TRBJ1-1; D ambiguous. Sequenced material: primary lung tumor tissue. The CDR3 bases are TGTGCCAGTAGTAGCGAATTGAACACTGAAGCTTTCTTT. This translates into CASSSELNTEAFF.